The next 9 T cell receptor beta chains were all read from a single sample in a study of T cells in localized non-small cell lung cancer. Using immunoSEQ multiplex PCR, the repertoire was profiled, and TCRdb retains in-frame clones only, with some absent. The data hold roughly 61,000 clones, with 80% to 90% observed a single time. The sample was PBMCs, taken before any cancer treatment. These receptors came from a man between 40 and 69 years old with stage II lung adenocarcinoma.

This sequence joins TRBV5-1 and TRBJ1-5; D not certain. CDR1 SGHRS and CDR2 YFSETQ come from the germline V gene. This CDR3 spans 14 amino acids. Trimming shortened V by 6 bases and J by 3 bases, and 13 bases separated the two germline ends. CDR3 sequence (DNA): TGCGCCAGCAAAGAGAGTCCACTCAATCAGCCCCAGCATTTT. It translates to CASKESPLNQPQHF.

This clone occurred once. This chain links TRBV6-1 with TRBJ1-1; D is uncertain. From germline, CDR1 is MNHNS and CDR2 SASEGT. V lost 0 bases, J lost 6 bases, and 8 bases lay in between. This CDR3 has 13 amino acids. In DNA, the CDR3 is TGTGCCAGCAGTGAAGCGGGTACAGCTGAAGCTTTCTTT. This gives the protein CASSEAGTAEAFF.

The chain employs TRBV19 and TRBJ1-5; the D is unclear. V gave up 3 bases and J gave up 0 bases, with 9 bases separating them. This CDR3 is built from 15 residues. Germline V gene lookup returns CDR1 LNHDA and CDR2 SQIVND (reference sequence). CDR3 in DNA: TGTGCCAGTAGTATGCGGGGTTCTAGCAATCAGCCCCAGCATTTT. Translated, it gives CASSMRGSSNQPQHF.

By proportion, this clone is medium-sized (0.01 to 0.1%). The chain combines TRBV6-4 with TRBJ1-1, with D perhaps matching TRBD1 (6 bases). Germline lookup yields CDR1 MRHNA and CDR2 SNTAGT. The CDR3 extends over 11 amino acids. Trimming cost V 6 bases and J 6 bases, with 8 bases left between them. As DNA, the CDR3 is TGTGCCAGCAGCACAGGGTCTGAAGCTTTCTTT. As protein: CASSTGSEAFF.

This clone was picked up one time. V is TRBV10-1 and J is TRBJ1-3; the match to TRBD1 covers 7 bases. In germline, CDR1 is WNHNN, CDR2 SYGVQD (reference sequence). The ends lost 4 bases at V and 0 bases at J; junction bases unmatched: 6. This CDR3 has 16 amino acids. The CDR3 sequence: CASSAGQPFSGNTIYF. The CDR3 region has the DNA TGCGCCAGCAGTGCGGGACAGCCCTTCTCTGGAAACACCATATATTTT.

The V and J genes are TRBV11-3 and TRBJ1-1; the match to TRBD1 covers 7 bases. J was trimmed by 2 bases and V by 3 bases; bases with no gene match: 3. The CDR3 is 14 amino acids. CDR1 and CDR2 (germline): SGHNT, YENEEA. The CDR3 loop reads CASSFGQVNTEAFF. CDR3 sequence (DNA): TGTGCCAGCAGCTTTGGACAGGTCAACACTGAAGCTTTCTTT.

The chain has TRBV10-3 and TRBJ1-1, with a weak D call TRBD1 (5 bases). Trimming removed 0 bases from V and 6 bases from J, with 17 bases in between. Germline V gene data show CDR1 as ENHRY and CDR2 as SYGVKD. The CDR3 contains 16 residues. This CDR3 reads CAISESPTGLGAEAFF. CDR3 DNA: TGTGCCATCAGTGAGTCGCCTACAGGCCTGGGGGCTGAAGCTTTCTTT.

J is TRBJ1-2 and V is TRBV19; D is possibly TRBD1 (5 bases). V dropped 7 bases and J dropped 4 bases, with 16 bases sitting between them. The CDR3 sequence is 14 residues long. From germline, CDR1 is LNHDA and CDR2 SQIVND (reference sequence). In nucleotides, the CDR3 is TGTGCCAGTACCCCATCCCAGGGAGGCTATGGCTACACCTTC. Amino acid sequence: CASTPSQGGYGYTF.

The chain employs TRBV4-1 and TRBJ1-1; possible D gene TRBD1, 6 bases. Germline CDR1 reads MGHRA; CDR2 reads YSYEKL. The CDR3 runs 13 residues. V gave up 5 bases and J gave up 4 bases, with 11 bases separating them. The CDR3 bases are TGCGCCAGCAGCATAGTACAGGGCACTGAAGCTTTCTTT. It is translated as CASSIVQGTEAFF.